Below, one T cell receptor (beta chain) is given with its context. Its target is not known. The sample belongs to a study of cytomegalovirus exposure and HLA in healthy donors. The germline CDR1 and CDR2 sequences are SQVTM and ANQGSEA. Unmatched junction bases numbered 7, after V lost 6 bases and J lost 2 bases. The CDR3 has 13 amino acids. Study-level findings and limits: It was shown in a later analysis that HLA-associated TCR beta chains were more clonally expanded than other, equally common chains.

The PCR used 60 Vbeta and 13 Jbeta primers. Here immunoSEQ multiplex PCR was the method, and the copy in TCRdb shows in-frame clones only, minus some. Of around 150,000 clones in the sample, more than 75% were seen once. This TCR was recovered from a woman aged 25 to 39 in good health and CMV-seronegative. Sequenced input: PBMCs. The V and J genes are TRBV29-1 and TRBJ2-7, with 7 bases identical to TRBD1. The CDR3 is CSVADRITYEQYF. CDR3 nucleotides: TGCAGCGTCGCGGACAGGATCACCTACGAGCAGTACTTC.